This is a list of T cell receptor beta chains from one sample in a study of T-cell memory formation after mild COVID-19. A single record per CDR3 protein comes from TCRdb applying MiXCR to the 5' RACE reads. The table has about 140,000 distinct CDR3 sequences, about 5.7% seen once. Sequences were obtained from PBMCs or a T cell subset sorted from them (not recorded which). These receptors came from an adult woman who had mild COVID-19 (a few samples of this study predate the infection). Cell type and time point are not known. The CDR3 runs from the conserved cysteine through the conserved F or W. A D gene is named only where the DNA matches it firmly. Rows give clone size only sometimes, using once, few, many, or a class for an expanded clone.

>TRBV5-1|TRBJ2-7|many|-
CASSPTSETGDTYEQYF
TGCGCCAGCAGCCCCACTTCCGAAACAGGAGATACCTACGAGCAGTACTTC
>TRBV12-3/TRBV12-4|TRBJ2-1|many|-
CASSLEGYEQFF
TGTGCCAGCAGTTTAGAAGGGTATGAGCAGTTCTTC
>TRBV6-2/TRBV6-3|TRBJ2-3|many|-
CASGLLLTDTQYF
TGTGCCAGCGGACTACTACTAACAGATACGCAGTATTTT
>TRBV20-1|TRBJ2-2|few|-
CSALAGYTGELFF
TGCAGTGCCCTCGCGGGGTACACCGGGGAGCTGTTTTTT
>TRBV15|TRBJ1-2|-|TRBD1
CATSESRRGRINGYTF
TGTGCCACCAGCGAATCTCGGAGGGGGCGCATAAATGGCTACACCTTC
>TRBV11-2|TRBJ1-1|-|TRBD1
CASSPAPGQGEIAFF
TGTGCCAGCAGCCCGGCGCCGGGACAGGGCGAAATTGCTTTCTTT
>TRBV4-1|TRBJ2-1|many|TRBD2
CASSPGLAGMNEQFF
TGCGCCAGCAGTCCGGGACTAGCGGGGATGAATGAGCAGTTCTTC
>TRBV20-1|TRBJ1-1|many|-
CSARVANTEAFF
TGCAGTGCTAGAGTGGCGAACACTGAAGCTTTCTTT
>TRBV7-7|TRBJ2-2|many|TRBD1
CASSLRADRGTGELFF
TGTGCTAGCAGCTTAAGGGCCGACAGGGGCACCGGGGAGCTGTTTTTT
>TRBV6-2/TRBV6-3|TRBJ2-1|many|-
CASSYFPPSWSGPYNEQFF
TGTGCCAGCAGTTACTTCCCCCCCAGTTGGAGCGGCCCCTACAATGAGCAGTTCTTC
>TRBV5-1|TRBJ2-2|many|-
CASSLGPGNAGELFF
TGCGCCAGCAGCTTGGGTCCGGGGAACGCCGGGGAGCTGTTTTTT
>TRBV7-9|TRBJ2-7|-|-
CASRIGVGEQYF
TGTGCCAGCAGAATTGGGGTTGGCGAGCAGTACTTC
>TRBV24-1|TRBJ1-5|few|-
CATSGLTDSNQPQHF
TGTGCCACCAGTGGCCTGACAGATAGCAATCAGCCCCAGCATTTT
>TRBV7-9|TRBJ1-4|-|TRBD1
CASSFGTGNEKLFF
TGTGCCAGCAGCTTTGGGACAGGAAATGAAAAACTGTTTTTT
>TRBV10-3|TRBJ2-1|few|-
CAIESTGNNEQFF
TGTGCCATCGAATCGACGGGAAACAATGAGCAGTTCTTC
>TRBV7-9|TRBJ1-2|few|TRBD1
CASSPGQNYGYTF
TGTGCCAGCAGCCCGGGACAGAACTATGGCTACACCTTC
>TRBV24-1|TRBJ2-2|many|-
CATGRDKNSGELFF
TGTGCCACCGGCCGGGACAAAAATAGCGGGGAGCTGTTTTTT
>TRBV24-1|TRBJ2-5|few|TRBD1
CATSDLAGTGGRETQYF
TGTGCCACCAGTGACCTCGCGGGGACAGGGGGCCGAGAGACCCAGTACTTC
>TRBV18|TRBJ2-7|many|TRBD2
CASSPGTSGGYYEQYF
TGTGCCAGCTCGCCCGGGACTAGCGGGGGCTACTACGAGCAGTACTTC
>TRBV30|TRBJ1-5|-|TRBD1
CAWTTLEDRSQHF
TGTGCCTGGACCACACTCGAGGACAGGTCCCAGCATTTT
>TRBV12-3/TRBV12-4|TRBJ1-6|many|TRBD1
CASSFPSTGEDSPLHF
TGTGCCAGCAGTTTTCCCTCGACAGGGGAGGATTCACCCCTCCACTTT
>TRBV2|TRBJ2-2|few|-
CASRGRLRDTGELFF
TGTGCCAGCCGCGGCCGGCTCAGGGACACCGGGGAGCTGTTTTTT
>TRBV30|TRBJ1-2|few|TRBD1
CAWTYRRGPGDYGYTF
TGTGCCTGGACCTACCGGAGGGGGCCGGGGGACTATGGCTACACCTTC
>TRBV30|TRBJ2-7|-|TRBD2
CAWKTSGKRYEQYF
TGTGCCTGGAAGACTAGCGGCAAACGCTACGAGCAGTACTTC
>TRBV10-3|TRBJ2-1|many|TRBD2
CAISESGLAGDKVF
TGTGCCATCAGTGAGTCCGGACTAGCGGGAGATAAGGTCTTC
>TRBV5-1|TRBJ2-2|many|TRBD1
CASSLVAQGTGELFF
TGCGCCAGCAGCTTGGTGGCACAGGGGACCGGGGAGCTGTTTTTT
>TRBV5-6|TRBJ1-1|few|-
CASSLGGMRYTEAFF
TGTGCCAGCAGCTTGGGGGGGATGAGGTACACTGAAGCTTTCTTT